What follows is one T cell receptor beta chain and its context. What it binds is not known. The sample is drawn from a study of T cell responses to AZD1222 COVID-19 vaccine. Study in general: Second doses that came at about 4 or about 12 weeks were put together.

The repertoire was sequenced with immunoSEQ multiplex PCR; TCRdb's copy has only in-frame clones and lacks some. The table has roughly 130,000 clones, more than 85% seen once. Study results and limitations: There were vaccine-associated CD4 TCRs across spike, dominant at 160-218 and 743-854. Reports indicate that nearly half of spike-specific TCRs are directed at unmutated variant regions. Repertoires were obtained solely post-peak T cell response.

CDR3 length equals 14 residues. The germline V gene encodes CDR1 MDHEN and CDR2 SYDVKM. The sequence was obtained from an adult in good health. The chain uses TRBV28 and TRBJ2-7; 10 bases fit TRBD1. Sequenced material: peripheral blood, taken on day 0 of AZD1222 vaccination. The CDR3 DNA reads TGTACCGTGGGCGGACAGGGGGATTTCTACGAGCAGTACTTC. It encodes CTVGGQGDFYEQYF.